The 5 T cell receptor beta chains below all came from one sample that was sequenced in a study of beta chain features in type 1 diabetes. Study-wide results and limits: Type 1 diabetes patients showed a moderate but significant shortening of TCRB CDR3s in all four CD4+ subsets.

Every bit of the isolated RNA underwent reverse transcription, so sequencing read expressed TCRB transcripts. This table comes from immunoSEQ multiplex PCR, and its TCRdb copy is limited to in-frame clones, with some not included. The table includes some 70,000 clones, about 48% detected once. What these receptors recognize is not known. The material sequenced was central memory CD4+ T cells from blood. Receptors were obtained from a man aged 30-40 years with type 1 diabetes.

This clone appeared a few times. The rearrangement links TRBV29-1 to TRBJ2-2, with a tentative D call TRBD2 (6 bases). The germline V gene encodes CDR1 SQVTM and CDR2 ANQGSEA. The V and J ends lost 4 bases and 0 bases respectively, with 12 bases between them. The CDR3 loop spans 15 amino acids. CDR3 sequence: CSVVGGSANTGELFF. CDR3 in DNA: TGCAGCGTTGTTGGAGGGAGTGCGAACACCGGGGAGCTGTTTTTT.

The V gene is TRBV19, the J gene TRBJ2-5; 8 nucleotides line up with TRBD1. The germline V gene encodes CDR1 LNHDA and CDR2 SQIVND (reference sequence). This CDR3 is built from 16 residues. V dropped 4 bases and J dropped 5; count of bases not matched to a gene: 12. The CDR3 region is CASSTGPQGAGETQYF. For the CDR3, the DNA is TGTGCCAGTAGTACCGGACCGCAGGGGGCAGGGGAGACCCAGTACTTC.

The CDR3 coding sequence is TGTGCCAGCAGCAGTCGGGACAGGGGAGAAATGAACACTGAAGCTTTCTTT. This translates into CASSSRDRGEMNTEAFF. V is TRBV5-5 and J is TRBJ1-1; 10 bases map to TRBD1. V lost 4 bases to trimming and J lost 0 bases; unmatched junction nucleotides: 9. The CDR3 contains 17 residues. The germline V gene has CDR1 SGHKS and CDR2 YYEKEE (reference sequence).

CDR3 residues: CASSLIASGSGEQFF. The DNA for the CDR3 is TGCGCCAGCAGCTTGATAGCTAGCGGGAGCGGTGAGCAGTTCTTC. The rearrangement joins TRBV5-1 to TRBJ2-1, with 10 bases identical to TRBD2. V dropped 1 base and J dropped 9; count of bases not matched to a gene: 7. Germline V gene lookup returns CDR1 SGHRS and CDR2 YFSETQ. There are 15 residues in the CDR3.

This rearrangement joins TRBV7-2 to TRBJ1-2; 7 nucleotides agree with TRBD1. Unmatched junction bases numbered 12, after V lost 11 bases and J lost 6 bases. The germline gives CDR1 SGHTA, CDR2 FQGNSA. This CDR3 contains 13 residues. Here the CDR3 DNA reads TGTGCCGCGGGCAGGCCTACAGGGGATGGCTACACCTTC. It specifies CAAGRPTGDGYTF.